The present TCR beta chain was sequenced within a study of T cell changes during pregnancy in multiple sclerosis. Measured with immunoSEQ multiplex PCR; TCRdb has only the in-frame clones, and not every one. This table holds 30,000 to 45,000 clones, more than 85% found once. This CDR3 spans 16 amino acids. The V gene end was trimmed by 4 bases and the J gene end by 2 bases; junction bases not matched to a gene: 7. Germline V lookup: CDR1 LNHDA, CDR2 SQIVND (reference sequence). Sample: CD8+ T cells from peripheral blood mononuclear cells, taken in the first trimester of pregnancy. The sequence derives from a female donor with multiple sclerosis, enrolled in a pregnancy study. This chain links TRBV19 with TRBJ2-2, with TRBD1 identical over 7 bases. The DNA of the CDR3 is TGTGCCAGTAGTAACCCCGGGACAGCTAACACCGGGGAGCTGTTTTTT. It yields the protein CASSNPGTANTGELFF.